The 19 T cell receptor beta chains below come from one sample, sequenced in a study of blood T cell repertoires in COVID-19. Assay: immunoSEQ multiplex PCR; the TCRdb copy retains only in-frame clones and omits some. The table has 350,000 to 550,000 clones, roughly 85% seen once; the top ten hold under 2%. Sequencing was done on a sample of PBMCs or T cells enriched from blood (not recorded which). Receptors were obtained from a woman aged 18-29 years with acute COVID-19.

The chain's CDR3 is CASTPEQVQGGTGELFF. The CDR3 DNA reads as TGTGCCAGCACCCCTGAACAGGTCCAGGGCGGCACCGGGGAGCTGTTTTTT. The rearrangement joins TRBV28 to TRBJ2-2, with D possibly being TRBD1 (5 bases). The CDR3 is 17 residues long. The V and J ends lost 7 bases and 4 bases respectively, with 22 bases between them. Germline V gives CDR1 MDHEN, CDR2 SYDVKM.

This clone came up a few times. The chain couples TRBV19 to TRBJ1-2, with 11 bases fitting TRBD1. The V gene end was trimmed by 5 bases and the J gene end by 4 bases; junction bases not matched to a gene: 6. CDR1 is LNHDA and CDR2 is SQIVND in the germline V gene (reference sequence). The CDR3 length is 15 residues. The CDR3: CASSSDRGRVYGYTF. The DNA of the CDR3 is TGTGCCAGTAGTTCGGACAGGGGGCGCGTCTATGGCTACACCTTC. The variable domain in full, completed from reference TRBV19 and TRBJ1-2, reads DGGITQSPKYLFRKEGQNVTLSCEQNLNHDAMYWYRQDPGQGLRLIYYSQIVNDFQKGDIAEGYSVSREKKESFPLTVTSAQKNPTAFYLCASSSDRGRVYGYTFGSGTRLTVV.

V usage is TRBV5-5 and J usage is TRBJ1-2; D perhaps matches TRBD1 (5 bases). Germline V lookup: CDR1 SGHKS, CDR2 YYEKEE (reference sequence). The CDR3 covers 15 residues. The V and J ends lost 1 base and 5 bases respectively, with 15 bases between them. This CDR3 is CASSLYVSDTYGYTF. CDR3 nucleotide sequence: TGTGCCAGCAGCTTGTACGTTTCGGACACTTATGGCTACACCTTC.

This chain connects TRBV7-9 to TRBJ1-2; D remains unclear. The CDR3 has 15 amino acids. Trimming took off 5 bases at V and 4 bases at J, with 17 bases between the two ends. Looked up from germline, CDR1 is SEHNR and CDR2 is FQNEAQ (reference sequence). The CDR3 nucleotides are TGTGCCAGCAGCCACAGCGGCAGCGGATTCTATGGCTACACCTTC. Protein sequence: CASSHSGSGFYGYTF.

V is TRBV7-9 and J is TRBJ1-1, with no clear D. This CDR3 is built from 15 residues. Trimming removed 1 base at V and 1 base at J, with 10 bases between. Germline V lookup: CDR1 SEHNR, CDR2 FQNEAQ (reference sequence). This chain's CDR3 is CASSLDSRKNTEAFF. Here the CDR3 DNA reads TGTGCCAGCAGCTTAGATTCCAGGAAGAACACTGAAGCTTTCTTT.

The J gene is TRBJ1-2, the V gene TRBV9, with unresolved D. Trimming stripped 6 bases from V and 6 bases from J, with 9 bases between. Germline CDR1 and CDR2: SGDLS and YYNGEE. The CDR3 covers 11 residues. The CDR3 region has the DNA TGTGCCAGCAACGGAGGGAATGGCTACACCTTC. Protein sequence: CASNGGNGYTF.

The J gene is TRBJ2-5, the V gene TRBV5-1; D uncertain. This CDR3 comprises 15 residues. Germline assignment: CDR1 SGHRS and CDR2 YFSETQ. V gave up 2 bases and J gave up 3 bases, with 14 bases separating them. The CDR3 is CASSFGSPKKETQYF. CDR3 nucleotides: TGCGCCAGCAGCTTCGGGTCGCCAAAAAAAGAGACCCAGTACTTC.

This chain links TRBV18 with TRBJ1-4, with 8 bases matching TRBD1. In germline, CDR1 is KGHSH, CDR2 LQKENI. With 4 bases clipped from V and 0 bases from J, the junction kept 1 base outside the gene matches. This CDR3 region has 15 residues. The CDR3 here is CASSRQGTTNEKLFF. In nucleotides, the CDR3 is TGTGCCAGCTCACGACAGGGGACAACTAATGAAAAACTGTTTTTT.

The V gene is TRBV28, the J gene TRBJ1-5; D perhaps matches TRBD1 (5 bases). The germline CDR1 and CDR2 sequences are MDHEN and SYDVKM. The CDR3 runs to 13 residues. V lost 2 bases and J lost 7, with 9 bases in between. In DNA form, the CDR3 reads TGTGCCAGCAGTTTAACCGGGGGACAGCCCCAGCATTTT. Translated: CASSLTGGQPQHF.

The V and J genes are TRBV6-5 and TRBJ1-6; TRBD1 might be the D (6 bases). Trimming stripped 6 bases from V and 6 bases from J, with 12 bases between. Germline lookup yields CDR1 MNHEY and CDR2 SVGAGI. This CDR3 has 14 residues. CDR3 nucleotides: TGTGCCAGCAGACGTGGACAGCCTAATTCACCCCTCCACTTT. Translation: CASRRGQPNSPLHF.

V usage is TRBV6-5 and J usage is TRBJ1-3; D call uncertain. Germline values: CDR1 MNHEY, CDR2 SVGAGI. The length of the CDR3 is 15 residues. Trimming pared 2 bases from V and 0 bases from J, leaving 8 bases between. The CDR3 DNA reads as TGTGCCAGCAGTTACGGGCCCGACTCTGGAAACACCATATATTTT. This sequence encodes CASSYGPDSGNTIYF.

V and J are TRBV3-1 (or the pseudogene TRBV3-2) and TRBJ2-5; 7 bases line up with TRBD1. After removal of 4 bases from V and 5 bases from J, the junction contained 13 bases not matched to a gene. CDR3 length: 16 residues. Germline lookup yields CDR1 LGHDT and CDR2 YNNKEL (reference sequence). CDR3 nucleotide sequence: TGTGCCAGCAGCCGAAGAAAACAGGGGTTGAGCGAGACCCAGTACTTC. As protein: CASSRRKQGLSETQYF.

This clone was found a few times. The chain is built from TRBV19 and TRBJ2-3; 13 positions match TRBD2. J gave up 7 bases and V 4 bases, and 2 bases lay outside the gene matches. Germline values: CDR1 LNHDA, CDR2 SQIVND (reference sequence). This CDR3 spans 14 amino acids. The CDR3 coding sequence is TGTGCCAGTAGTAGGGGACTAGCGGGGAATACGCAGTATTTT. Its protein is CASSRGLAGNTQYF.

The rearrangement uses TRBV10-1 and TRBJ2-3; 15 nucleotides align to TRBD2. CDR1 WNHNN and CDR2 SYGVQD come from the germline V gene (reference sequence). With 6 bases clipped from V and 4 bases from J, the junction kept 5 bases outside the gene matches. The CDR3 contains 16 residues. CDR3 sequence reads: CASSTGLAGGADTQYF. CDR3 in DNA: TGCGCCAGCAGCACGGGACTAGCGGGAGGAGCAGATACGCAGTATTTT.

The chain recombines TRBV9 with TRBJ2-2; 8 bases align to TRBD2. Germline lookup yields CDR1 SGDLS and CDR2 YYNGEE. J gave up 4 bases and V 5 bases, and 13 bases lay outside the gene matches. The CDR3 length is 17 residues. The CDR3 DNA sequence: TGTGCCAGCAGTGGCCAAGGGGGACTAGGCCTCACCGGGGAGCTGTTTTTT. This translates into CASSGQGGLGLTGELFF.

This sequence joins TRBV9 and TRBJ2-2, with 12 bases matching TRBD2. Germline V gene lookup returns CDR1 SGDLS and CDR2 YYNGEE. With V trimmed by 4 bases and J by 6 bases, 10 bases remained unmatched. The CDR3 is 17 residues long. The chain's CDR3 is CASSPRSSGGAPGELFF. The CDR3 bases are TGTGCCAGCAGCCCTCGGTCTAGCGGGGGGGCCCCCGGGGAGCTGTTTTTT.

The rearrangement joins TRBV18 to TRBJ1-1; 11 bases align to TRBD1. This CDR3 is 20 amino acids long. Losses at the gene ends were 2 bases for V and 5 bases for J; bases not matched to a gene: 19. Germline-derived CDR1 and CDR2 are KGHSH and LQKENI. CDR3 nucleotides: TGTGCCAGCTCACCATGGGGTACCATGGCGGGGACAGGGGGACGGACTGAAGCTTTCTTT. Translated: CASSPWGTMAGTGGRTEAFF.

The chain is built from TRBV6-2 or TRBV6-3 and TRBJ2-1; TRBD2 aligns across 7 bases. The CDR3 is made up of 18 amino acids. The germline CDR1 and CDR2 sequences are MNHEY and SVGEGT. J gave up 0 bases and V 2 bases, and 10 bases lay outside the gene matches. The CDR3 bases are TGTGCCAGCAGTTACAACCAATTAGCGGGTAGCTCCTACAATGAGCAGTTCTTC. This translates into CASSYNQLAGSSYNEQFF.

The chain carries TRBV11-1 and TRBJ2-5; 7 bases fit TRBD1. The V and J ends lost 5 bases and 13 bases, in that order; junction bases with no gene match: 10. Germline values: CDR1 SGHAT, CDR2 FQDESV (reference sequence). The CDR3 is made up of 12 amino acids. CDR3 sequence reads: CASSILTGQLYF. Written as DNA, the CDR3 is TGTGCCAGCAGCATATTGACAGGGCAGCTGTACTTC.